This TCR beta chain was documented in a study of a mutant IDH1 vaccine in newly diagnosed glioma. Overall study: Initiation of the vaccine course occurred 4-6 weeks after radiotherapy alone, or alongside temozolomide cycles. Previous care, which was radiotherapy, temozolomide, or both, most often involved both. Treated individuals were around 60% male and around 40% female, averaging roughly 38 years of age. Overall study results and limits: Changes in top peripheral clonotypes did not appear linked to pseudoprogression.

The repertoire was sequenced with immunoSEQ multiplex PCR; TCRdb's copy has only in-frame clones and lacks some. The repertoire holds tens of thousands of clones, 75% to 85% seen once, with under 7% in the top ten. Remarks on this clone: The antigen is not known.

Germline V gives CDR1 GTSNPN, CDR2 SVGIG (reference sequence). The ends lost 3 bases at V and 7 bases at J; junction bases unmatched: 6. The CDR3 length is 14 residues. The sample's time point: week 35, safety follow-up. Each dose of the vaccine consisted of 300 ug of mutant IDH1 20-mer peptide, with topical imiquimod. The sample was PBMCs, taken from a glioma patient whose treatment included an IDH1 peptide vaccine. The origin of this receptor is a man aged 35 to 55 with glioma. The chain has TRBV30 and TRBJ1-5, with 10 bases fitting TRBD1. This CDR3 is CAWRGDRGHQPQHF. In DNA, the CDR3 is TGTGCCTGGAGAGGCGACAGGGGGCACCAGCCCCAGCATTTT.